These 11 T cell receptor beta chains were all obtained from the same sample, sequenced in a study of T cell responses to AZD1222 COVID-19 vaccine. Method: immunoSEQ multiplex PCR; TCRdb's copy keeps in-frame clones and lacks some. Here the sample spans 65,000 to 90,000 clones, 87% being singletons. The sample was peripheral blood, taken 28 days after the second AZD1222 dose. These receptors were taken from an adult who received the AZD1222 COVID-19 vaccine.

The chain uses TRBV5-1 and TRBJ1-2; possible D gene TRBD1, 5 bases. Germline CDR1 SGHRS, CDR2 YFSETQ. CDR3 length equals 15 residues. Trimming removed 0 bases from V and 3 bases from J, with 12 bases in between. The CDR3 here is CASSLDEGTYYGYTF. CDR3 DNA sequence: TGCGCCAGCAGCTTGGATGAGGGGACGTACTATGGCTACACCTTC.

V gene TRBV19 combines with J gene TRBJ1-1; 8 bases are shared with TRBD1. Losses at the gene ends were 4 bases for V and 1 base for J; bases not matched to a gene: 5. Germline V gene sequence: CDR1 LNHDA, CDR2 SQIVND (reference sequence). The CDR3 runs to 15 residues. CDR3: CASSTSDRGNTEAFF. The CDR3 DNA follows: TGTGCCAGTAGTACCTCCGACAGGGGGAACACTGAAGCTTTCTTT.

V usage is TRBV28 and J usage is TRBJ1-3; unclear D gene. V was clipped by 2 bases and J by 0 bases, with 5 bases between them. The CDR3 extends over 14 amino acids. CDR1 is MDHEN and CDR2 is SYDVKM in the germline V gene. CDR3 in amino acids: CASSLSASGNTIYF. Here the CDR3 DNA reads TGTGCCAGCAGTTTAAGTGCCTCTGGAAACACCATATATTTT.

As DNA, the CDR3 is TGTGCCAGTACCCCAGATGATGGGGCTGCGAACACCGGGGAGCTGTTTTTT. Encoded protein: CASTPDDGAANTGELFF. The V and J genes are TRBV19 and TRBJ2-2; TRBD1 might be the D (5 bases). Germline values: CDR1 LNHDA, CDR2 SQIVND (reference sequence). The V end lost 7 bases, the J end lost 0 bases, and 18 bases lay between the germline ends. There are 17 residues in the CDR3.

The V gene is TRBV2, the J gene TRBJ1-3; the D gene is possibly TRBD1 (5 bases). The V gene's germline CDR1 is SNHLY and CDR2 FYNNEI. Deletions cut 6 bases from V and 0 bases from J, with 9 bases between. This CDR3 is 14 amino acids long. The CDR3 DNA is TGTGCCAGCAGGGAGGGGTTCTCTGGAAACACCATATATTTT. Residues: CASREGFSGNTIYF.

Comment on this clone: The sample carries other DNA sequences with the same CDR3. This chain links TRBV4-1 with TRBJ2-1; TRBD2 might be the D (6 bases). The CDR3 is 15 amino acids. Deletions cut 0 bases from V and 3 bases from J, with 9 bases between. CDR1 is MGHRA, CDR2 YSYEKL, per germline. This chain's CDR3 is CASSQDGRGYNEQFF. CDR3 DNA: TGCGCCAGCAGCCAAGATGGGCGGGGCTACAATGAGCAGTTCTTC.

The chain links TRBV23-1 to TRBJ2-7; D might be TRBD1 (5 bases). TRBV23-1 is reported as an ORF; its role is uncertain. The CDR3 covers 13 residues. Trimming pared 4 bases from V and 6 bases from J, leaving 13 bases between. CDR3 loop: CASSPWGYIEQYF. DNA for the CDR3: TGCGCCAGCAGTCCCTGGGGCTACATCGAGCAGTACTTC.

This clone was seen a handful of times. The V call is TRBV5-4, the J call TRBJ1-3, with 9 nucleotides matching TRBD1. The CDR3 covers 14 residues. J lost 4 bases, V lost 3 bases, and 2 bases had no gene match. Per germline, CDR1 SGHNT and CDR2 YYREEE (reference sequence). CDR3 in DNA: TGTGCCAGCAGCTGGACAGGGGTCGGAAACACCATATATTTT. Amino acids: CASSWTGVGNTIYF.

The chain couples TRBV18 to TRBJ1-6; D is ambiguous. The V end was cut by 6 bases, the J end by 7 bases, with 10 bases between. The CDR3 totals 13 residues. Germline values: CDR1 KGHSH, CDR2 LQKENI. CDR3 loop: CASSPSVNSPLHF. CDR3 bases: TGTGCCAGCTCTCCCTCGGTGAATTCACCCCTCCACTTT.

CDR3 in amino acids: CASRRDVGSIEAFF. The CDR3, as DNA: TGCGCCAGCAGGCGGGACGTGGGGAGTATTGAAGCTTTCTTT. The J gene is TRBJ1-1, the V gene TRBV5-1; D may be TRBD1 (5 bases). Germline V gene data show CDR1 as SGHRS and CDR2 as YFSETQ. Trimming removed 5 bases from V and 7 bases from J, with 18 bases in between. The length of the CDR3 is 14 residues.

This sequence joins TRBV6-5 and TRBJ1-5; D might be TRBD1 (5 bases). Germline-derived CDR1 and CDR2 are MNHEY and SVGAGI. The CDR3 runs 15 residues. The V gene lost 4 bases and the J gene lost 7 bases, with 17 bases spanning the gap. The CDR3 DNA reads as TGTGCCAGCAGTTCCGAAGTGGGGGGTTGGCAGCCCCAGCATTTT. Its translation: CASSSEVGGWQPQHF.